This TCR beta chain stems from a study of blood T cell repertoires in COVID-19. Study information: COVID-19 samples collected from the United States, Italy and Spain covered acute and convalescent phases. From T cells, B-cell-depleted T cells, or PBMCs came the material, which was cDNA or gDNA.

The Seattle site enrolled patients during active infection and followed them longitudinally. Germline V gene lookup returns CDR1 MNHEY and CDR2 SVGEGT. The CDR3 totals 14 residues. With 6 bases clipped from V and 0 bases from J, the junction kept 5 bases outside the gene matches. Original analysis: Estimation of nucleated cell counts relied on the amplification of reference gene primers. Here immunoSEQ multiplex PCR was the method, and the copy in TCRdb shows in-frame clones only, minus some. The DNA gave D and trimming, while V, J and clone size come from that table. The data hold about 260,000 clones, with 88% observed a single time.

V and J are TRBV6-2 or TRBV6-3 and TRBJ2-7; 7 bases are shared with TRBD1. The specimen sequenced was peripheral blood. The TCR was taken from a woman in her thirties with COVID-19, enrolled during active disease. Here the CDR3 reads CASRYRGLSYEQYF. The CDR3 nucleotides are TGTGCCAGCAGGTACAGGGGCCTCTCCTACGAGCAGTACTTC.